This entry lists 17 T cell receptor beta chains sequenced from one sample in a study of blood T cell repertoires in COVID-19. Profiled with immunoSEQ multiplex PCR; TCRdb holds only in-frame clones, not every one. The sample consists of roughly 68,000 clones, approximately 80% of them appearing once. The sample consisted of peripheral blood. The origin of the receptors is a man at least 80 years old with active COVID-19.

CDR3 sequence reads: CAWSAQGYEQYF. CDR3 DNA: TGTGCCTGGAGTGCCCAGGGGTACGAGCAGTACTTC. V is TRBV30 and J is TRBJ2-7; D is perhaps TRBD1 (6 bases). V lost 1 base to trimming and J lost 4 bases, with 8 bases between them. The germline CDR1 and CDR2 sequences are GTSNPN and SVGIG (reference sequence). The CDR3 is 12 residues long.

The chain carries TRBV11-3 and TRBJ2-2; unclear D gene. Germline CDR1 SGHNT, CDR2 YENEEA. The CDR3 totals 14 residues. V lost 2 bases to trimming and J lost 1 base, with 5 bases between them. CDR3 sequence reads: CASSLLRNTGELFF. The CDR3 DNA sequence: TGTGCCAGCAGCTTACTACGGAACACCGGGGAGCTGTTTTTT.

This clone has a single count. The chain links TRBV6-5 to TRBJ1-2, with a tentative D call TRBD1 (5 bases). Germline CDR1 reads MNHEY; CDR2 reads SVGAGI. Trimming shortened V by 8 bases and J by 5 bases, and 18 bases separated the two germline ends. This CDR3 spans 14 amino acids. This chain's CDR3 is CASSDRGREYGYTF. The CDR3 DNA follows: TGTGCCAGCTCCGATCGAGGCAGGGAATATGGCTACACCTTC.

The J gene is TRBJ1-2, the V gene TRBV27; no clear D. V was clipped by 0 bases and J by 3 bases, with 8 bases between them. CDR3 length: 14 residues. Germline CDR1 and CDR2: MNHEY and SMNVEV (reference sequence). The CDR3: CASSLSSSDYGYTF. CDR3 coding DNA: TGTGCCAGCAGTTTATCGTCTTCCGACTATGGCTACACCTTC.

Notes on this clone: Mismatch with germline at one junction end may stem from a read error. Other DNA sequences in the same sample also yield this CDR3. CDR3 sequence (DNA): TGTGCCATCAGTGAGCGACAGGGGTACGAGCAGTATTTC. Its translation is CAISERQGYEQYF. The genes are TRBV10-3 and TRBJ2-7, with 8 nucleotides matching TRBD1. The CDR3 totals 13 residues. Germline CDR1 and CDR2: ENHRY and SYGVKD.

This clone was recorded only once. The rearrangement uses TRBV4-3 and TRBJ2-3, with 7 bases identical to TRBD1. The length of the CDR3 is 14 residues. With V trimmed by 1 base and J by 3 bases, 1 base remained unmatched. CDR1 is LGHNA and CDR2 is YSLEER in the germline V gene. CDR3 loop: CASSQATGTDTQYF. As DNA, the CDR3 is TGCGCCAGCAGCCAAGCGACAGGGACAGATACGCAGTATTTT.

The chain carries TRBV5-6 and TRBJ2-7; TRBD1 aligns across 11 bases. V lost 1 base and J lost 6; bases outside the gene matches: 3. CDR1 and CDR2 from the germline V gene are SGHDT and YYEEEE. The length of the CDR3 is 14 residues. CDR3 amino acids: CASSLRTGGAEQYF. Written as DNA, the CDR3 is TGTGCCAGCAGCTTGAGGACAGGGGGCGCCGAGCAGTACTTC.

The chain links TRBV28 to TRBJ2-2; tentatively, D is TRBD1 (6 bases). The V and J ends lost 5 bases and 8 bases respectively, with 21 bases between them. The CDR3 totals 16 residues. Germline V lookup: CDR1 MDHEN, CDR2 SYDVKM. The CDR3 protein is CASSPPPAGETGELFF. Written as DNA, the CDR3 is TGTGCCAGCAGTCCACCCCCGGCAGGGGAAACTGGGGAGCTGTTTTTT. The entire variable domain, with the rest obtained from reference TRBV28 and TRBJ2-2, is as follows: DVKVTQSSRYLVKRTGEKVFLECVQDMDHENMFWYRQDPGLGLRLIYFSYDVKMKEKGDIPEGYSVSREKKERFSLILESASTNQTSMYLCASSPPPAGETGELFFGEGSRLTVL.

This clone was detected only once. This chain's CDR3 is CATSRDPRGQGIVQYF. The CDR3 DNA reads as TGTGCCACCAGCAGAGATCCCCGTGGGCAGGGTATAGTGCAGTACTTC. The chain uses TRBV15 and TRBJ2-7; D is possibly TRBD1 (5 bases). V lost 0 bases, J lost 9 bases, and 21 bases lay in between. CDR1 is LNHNV, CDR2 YYDKDF, per germline (reference sequence). The CDR3 is 16 amino acids.

This chain uses TRBV6-2 or TRBV6-3 with TRBJ2-2; D possibly corresponds to TRBD2 (5 bases). The ends were cut back, 2 bases at V and 5 bases at J, with 12 bases in the middle. This CDR3 is built from 15 residues. From germline, CDR1 is MNHEY and CDR2 SVGEGT. The CDR3 DNA sequence: TGTGCCAGCAGTTACCGCGAGAGGGTGACCGGGGAGCTGTTTTTT. This translates into CASSYRERVTGELFF.

The chain uses TRBV6-2 or TRBV6-3 and TRBJ1-3; 10 bases agree with TRBD1. The CDR3 spans 16 residues. V lost 2 bases, J lost 5 bases, and 6 bases stayed unmatched. CDR1 and CDR2 (germline): MNHEY, SVGEGT. CDR3 loop: CASSYPTGGSRNTIYF. The CDR3 DNA is TGTGCCAGCAGTTACCCGACAGGGGGCTCGAGAAACACCATATATTTT.

V is TRBV5-3 and J is TRBJ1-1; unclear D gene. TRBV5-3 falls under the ORF class, with uncertain function. CDR3 length equals 13 residues. CDR3 in DNA: TGTGTTTTAATGAGACATAAGAACACTGAAGCTTTCTTT. Its translation: CVLMRHKNTEAFF.

This chain joins TRBV7-2 and TRBJ1-1, with D possibly being TRBD1 (5 bases). The CDR3 is made up of 16 amino acids. Trimming left V 1 base short and J 0 bases short, with 12 bases between. In germline, CDR1 is SGHTA, CDR2 FQGNSA. CDR3 nucleotide sequence: TGTGCCAGCAGCTTAGTGGGGGGGGAGATGAACACTGAAGCTTTCTTT. Amino acids: CASSLVGGEMNTEAFF.

The V and J genes are TRBV28 and TRBJ1-1, with 8 bases aligning to TRBD1. The length of the CDR3 is 13 residues. V was pared by 2 bases and J by 7 bases, with 3 bases of the junction left unmatched. Germline V lookup: CDR1 MDHEN, CDR2 SYDVKM. This chain's CDR3 is CASSLPGQGEAFF. The CDR3 DNA follows: TGTGCCAGCAGTTTACCCGGACAGGGTGAAGCTTTCTTT.

The V gene is TRBV30, the J gene TRBJ1-1, with D maybe TRBD1 (5 bases). Germline V gene sequence: CDR1 GTSNPN, CDR2 SVGIG (reference sequence). The CDR3 covers 17 residues. V was trimmed by 1 base and J by 4 bases, leaving 22 bases between them. The CDR3 protein is CAWSDILYRGAGTEAFF. In DNA form, the CDR3 reads TGTGCCTGGAGTGATATTCTTTATAGGGGCGCTGGCACTGAAGCTTTCTTT.

The chain combines TRBV7-7 with TRBJ2-1; possible D gene TRBD1, 6 bases. The CDR3 is made up of 15 amino acids. Germline loops: CDR1 SSHAT, CDR2 FNYEAQ (reference sequence). The germline V and J ends were trimmed by 8 bases and 0 bases, with 14 bases remaining between them. CDR3 coding DNA: TGTGCCAGCGCCCCGGACAGAAGCTCCTACAATGAGCAGTTCTTC. Translation gives CASAPDRSSYNEQFF.

This sequence joins TRBV3-1 (or the pseudogene TRBV3-2) and TRBJ1-2; no clear D gene. In germline, CDR1 is LGHDT, CDR2 YNNKEL (reference sequence). Trimming removed 3 bases at V and 3 bases at J, with 20 bases between. The CDR3 has 17 residues. The CDR3 DNA reads as TGTGCCAGCAGCCACCGCCTAGGAGTCCAGAACCACTATGGCTACACCTTC. The encoded protein is CASSHRLGVQNHYGYTF.